This T cell receptor beta chain emerged from a study of CD8+CD57+ T cells in acquired aplastic anemia. Study findings and constraints: Both patients and controls carried the same twenty-nine CD8+ CDR3 sequences.

Notes on this clonotype: The antigen is not known.

For CDR3 and TCR beta VDJ profiling, genomic DNA was the template used. TCRdb called the reads again in MiXCR, with one record for every CDR3 protein. The top ten clones hold more than 35% of a sample with some 150,000 distinct CDR3 sequences, about 64% of them seen once. Previously, flow cytometry had revealed CD8+CD57+ cell expansion in the patients chosen for sequencing. Each patient gave a blood sample that was collected before any therapy had been received. The receptor was isolated from a human donor with aplastic anemia. The sample consisted of sorted CD4+, CD8+, or CD8+CD57+ T cells (not recorded which) from PBMCs.

The DNA for the CDR3 is TGTGCCAGCAGTCAAGGGACTAGCACAGATACGCAGTATTTT. Encoded protein: CASSQGTSTDTQYF. The chain employs TRBV6-5 and TRBJ2-3; D is perhaps TRBD2 (6 bases). Germline CDR1 is MNHEY and CDR2 is SVGAGI. V was clipped by 5 bases and J by 0 bases, with 9 bases between them. The CDR3 has 14 amino acids.